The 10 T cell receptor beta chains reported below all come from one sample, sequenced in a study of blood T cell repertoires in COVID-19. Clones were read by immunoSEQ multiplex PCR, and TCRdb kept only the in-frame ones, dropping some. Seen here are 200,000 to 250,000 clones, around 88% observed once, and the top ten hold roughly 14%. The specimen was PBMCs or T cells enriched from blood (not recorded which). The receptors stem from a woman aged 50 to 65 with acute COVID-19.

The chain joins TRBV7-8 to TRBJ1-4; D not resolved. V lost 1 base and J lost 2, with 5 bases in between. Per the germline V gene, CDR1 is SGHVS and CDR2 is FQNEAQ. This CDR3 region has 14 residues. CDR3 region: CASSLEATNEKLFF. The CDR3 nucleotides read TGTGCCAGCAGCTTAGAAGCTACTAATGAAAAACTGTTTTTT. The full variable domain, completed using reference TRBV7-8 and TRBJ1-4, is GAGVSQSPRYKVAKRGQDVALRCDPISGHVSLFWYQQALGQGPEFLTYFQNEAQLDKSGLPSDRFFAERPEGSVSTLKIQRTQQEDSAVYLCASSLEATNEKLFFGSGTQLSVL.

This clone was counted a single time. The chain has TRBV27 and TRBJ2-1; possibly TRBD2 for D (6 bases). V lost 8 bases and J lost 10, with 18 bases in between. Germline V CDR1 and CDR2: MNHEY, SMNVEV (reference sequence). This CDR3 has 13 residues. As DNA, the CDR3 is TGTGCCAGCCGCCCTACGGGAGCCGGAGAGCAGTTCTTC. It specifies CASRPTGAGEQFF.

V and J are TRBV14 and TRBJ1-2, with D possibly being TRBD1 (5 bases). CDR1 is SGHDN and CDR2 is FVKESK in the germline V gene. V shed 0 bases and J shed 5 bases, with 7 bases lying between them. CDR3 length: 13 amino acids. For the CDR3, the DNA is TGTGCCAGCAGCCAAGACAGGGCTTATGGCTACACCTTC. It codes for CASSQDRAYGYTF.

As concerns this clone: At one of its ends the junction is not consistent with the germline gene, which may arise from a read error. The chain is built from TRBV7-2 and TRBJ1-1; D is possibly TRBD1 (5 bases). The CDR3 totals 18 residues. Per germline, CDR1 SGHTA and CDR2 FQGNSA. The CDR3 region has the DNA TGTGCCAGCAGATTAGGGGTCTTTCAGGCCCGTTTTAACACTGAAGCTTTCTTT. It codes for CASRLGVFQARFNTEAFF.

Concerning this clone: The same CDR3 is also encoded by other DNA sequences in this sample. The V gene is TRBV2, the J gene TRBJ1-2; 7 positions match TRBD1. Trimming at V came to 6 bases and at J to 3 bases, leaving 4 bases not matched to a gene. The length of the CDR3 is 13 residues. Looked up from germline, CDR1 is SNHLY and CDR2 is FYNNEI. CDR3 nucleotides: TGTGCCAGCAGACTAACAGGGGACTATGGCTACACCTTC. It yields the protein CASRLTGDYGYTF.

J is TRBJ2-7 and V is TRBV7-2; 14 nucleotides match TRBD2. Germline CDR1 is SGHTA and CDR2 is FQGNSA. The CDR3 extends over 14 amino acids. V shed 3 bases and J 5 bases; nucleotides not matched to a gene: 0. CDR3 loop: CASSLGLAGDEQYF. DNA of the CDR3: TGTGCCAGCAGCTTGGGACTAGCGGGAGACGAGCAGTACTTC.

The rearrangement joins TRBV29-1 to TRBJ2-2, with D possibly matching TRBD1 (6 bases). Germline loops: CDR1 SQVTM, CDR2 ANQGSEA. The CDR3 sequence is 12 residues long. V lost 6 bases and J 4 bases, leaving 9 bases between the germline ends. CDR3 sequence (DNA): TGCAGCGTCTCAGGGGTCACCGGGGAGCTGTTTTTT. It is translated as CSVSGVTGELFF.

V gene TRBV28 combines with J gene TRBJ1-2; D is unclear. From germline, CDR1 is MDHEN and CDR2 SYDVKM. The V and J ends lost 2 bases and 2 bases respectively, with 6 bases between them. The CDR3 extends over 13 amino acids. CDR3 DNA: TGTGCCAGCAGTTTAGGCAGGAACTATGGCTACACCTTC. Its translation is CASSLGRNYGYTF.

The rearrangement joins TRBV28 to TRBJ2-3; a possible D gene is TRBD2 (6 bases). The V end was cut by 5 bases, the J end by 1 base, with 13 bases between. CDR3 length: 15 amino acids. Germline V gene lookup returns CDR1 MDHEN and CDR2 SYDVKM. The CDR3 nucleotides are TGTGCCAGCAGTCGACTAGAGTTGGGCACAGATACGCAGTATTTT. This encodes CASSRLELGTDTQYF. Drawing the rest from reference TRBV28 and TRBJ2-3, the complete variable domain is DVKVTQSSRYLVKRTGEKVFLECVQDMDHENMFWYRQDPGLGLRLIYFSYDVKMKEKGDIPEGYSVSREKKERFSLILESASTNQTSMYLCASSRLELGTDTQYFGPGTRLTVL.

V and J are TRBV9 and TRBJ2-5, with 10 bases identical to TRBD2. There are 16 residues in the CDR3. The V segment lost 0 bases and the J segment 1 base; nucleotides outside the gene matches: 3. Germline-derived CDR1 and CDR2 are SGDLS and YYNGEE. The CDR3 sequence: CASSVGTSGAQETQYF. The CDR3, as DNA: TGTGCCAGCAGCGTAGGAACTAGCGGGGCCCAAGAGACCCAGTACTTC.